Presented here are 8 T cell receptor beta chains from one specimen sequenced in a study of CD8 T cells in ankylosing spondylitis. TCRdb reanalysed the 5' RACE reads using MiXCR and keeps one entry per CDR3 protein. This sample has about 310,000 distinct CDR3 sequences, with roughly 20% found just once. Material: blood, either unsorted or a sorted T cell fraction (not recorded which). The receptors come from a female donor with ankylosing spondylitis or in good health (not recorded which).

This clonotype appeared a few times. The chain couples TRBV20-1 to TRBJ2-1, with D possibly being TRBD1 or TRBD2 (5 bases each). The CDR3 is 12 residues long. CDR1 is DFQATT and CDR2 is SNEGSKA in the germline V gene (reference sequence). V was cut by 6 bases and J by 6 bases, with 12 bases left in between. CDR3 residues: CSAPLGPNEQFF. In DNA, the CDR3 is TGCAGTGCCCCCTTGGGACCCAATGAGCAGTTCTTC.

This clonotype was seen a handful of times. This chain joins TRBV12-3 or TRBV12-4 and TRBJ1-1; TRBD1 matches 7 bases. Trimming at V came to 8 bases and at J to 1 base, leaving 7 bases not matched to a gene. The CDR3 covers 14 residues. The DNA for the CDR3 is TGTGCCAGCCTTCACGGGACAGAGAACACTGAAGCTTTCTTT. Translation gives CASLHGTENTEAFF.

This clonotype was found a few times. The rearrangement joins TRBV5-4 to TRBJ2-3; 7 nucleotides align to TRBD1. The V and J ends lost 5 bases and 6 bases, in that order; junction bases with no gene match: 6. The length of the CDR3 is 13 residues. Germline assignment: CDR1 SGHNT and CDR2 YYREEE (reference sequence). CDR3 in amino acids: CASSYEGADTQYF. In DNA, the CDR3 is TGTGCCAGCAGTTACGAGGGGGCGGATACGCAGTATTTT.

This rearrangement joins TRBV20-1 to TRBJ2-7, with D tentatively TRBD1 or TRBD2 (8 bases each). CDR3 length: 14 residues. The germline gives CDR1 DFQATT, CDR2 SNEGSKA (reference sequence). V gave up 4 bases and J gave up 5 bases, with 18 bases separating them. The DNA of the CDR3 is TGCAGTGCTACAGGGGGCAGCGGGAGTGACGAGCAGTACTTC. Amino acid sequence: CSATGGSGSDEQYF.

This clonotype was detected only a few times. The V and J genes are TRBV6-7 and TRBJ2-1; no reliable D call. TRBV6-7 is filed as an ORF, its function uncertain. V was trimmed by 2 bases and J by 4 bases, leaving 15 bases between them. CDR3 length equals 16 residues. CDR3 DNA: TGTGCCAGCAGTTACCTTCCTAGGTGTTCGTACAATGAGCAGTTCTTC. It specifies CASSYLPRCSYNEQFF.

This clonotype was detected many times. V is TRBV29-1 and J is TRBJ1-2; tentative D call: TRBD1 (6 bases). This CDR3 has 12 residues. Germline V gene data show CDR1 as SQVTM and CDR2 as ANQGSEA. Trimming pared 3 bases from V and 4 bases from J, leaving 9 bases between. CDR3 residues: CSVEEDSYGYTF. Written as DNA, the CDR3 is TGCAGCGTTGAGGAGGACAGCTATGGCTACACCTTC.

This clonotype occurred a few times. This chain connects TRBV5-5 to TRBJ1-2, with D hard to call. CDR1 and CDR2 from the germline V gene are SGHKS and YYEKEE (reference sequence). Trimming removed 7 bases at V and 2 bases at J, with 12 bases between. This CDR3 is 13 amino acids long. CDR3 in DNA: TGTGCCAGCTCCGCGGCTGCGAACTATGGCTACACCTTC. This translates into CASSAAANYGYTF.

This clonotype was seen more than once but under ten times. The chain combines TRBV28 with TRBJ1-1; D not resolved. Germline assignment: CDR1 MDHEN and CDR2 SYDVKM. There are 13 residues in the CDR3. V lost 7 bases to trimming and J lost 1 base, with 10 bases between them. Here the CDR3 DNA reads TGTGCCAGCAATCAACGGGGGAACACTGAAGCTTTCTTT. Translation gives CASNQRGNTEAFF.